This note documents a single TCR beta chain sequence. Its antigen has not been determined. The input lacks base qualities; no much larger clone sits a single base away. The cohort consisted of some 670 healthy bone marrow donors. At the time of sampling, every cohort member was nominally healthy, though immune exposures that went unrecorded were likely present. The donor was CMV seropositive and belonged to the group of 250 to 300 seropositive cohort members. A peripheral blood sample was collected from each donor, and TCR beta sequencing was performed on peripheral blood mononuclear cells. Genomic DNA extraction from the blood cell samples was performed with the Qiagen DNeasy Blood Extraction Kit. The sample originates from a study of cytomegalovirus exposure and HLA in healthy donors (dated by TCRdb to 2016 to 2017). With regard to the full study: An earlier analysis of several hundred of the donors reported under 300 Gb of sequence data and 100 million to 120 million unique TCR beta sequences obtained from about 180 million T cells. A later genetic analysis took genome-wide SNP genotypes for 398 of the 666 donors and used that subset as a discovery cohort. The study aimed to test whether cataloging public T cell receptors could reveal signatures of past pathogen exposure. An early release that covered approximately 600 HLA-typed donors contained about 300 gigabases of sequencing data and tens of millions of unique TCR sequences. Besides the first cohort of roughly 640 subjects, a separate validation cohort made up of over 100 different subjects was used. On average, 235,054 unique TCR beta nucleotide sequences were sequenced per donor among 398 genotyped donors of the cohort, with about 19% of those sequences being non-productive. A later analysis re-examined previously published TCR beta repertoires from over 500 donors and added high-resolution HLA genotyping to investigate patterns of TCR occurrence. Because of strong linkage in the cohort, five DR-DQ haplotypes were treated as single units for association and clustering. Donor age, sex, ethnicity and CMV serostatus were compiled alongside the repertoire data. The number of typed donors differed by locus: 629-630 for A, B, C, DRB1 and DQB1; approximately 530 for DQA1; approximately 610 for DPA1; and roughly 470 for DPB1. Both class I and class II loci were covered by HLA typing, at four-digit resolution. Rather than using new phenotypic data, the later analysis identified candidate immune exposures from TCR beta sequences and from how often those sequences occurred across donors. The study combined high-throughput TCR immunosequencing, statistical association of individual TCRs with disease status, and machine learning to predict cytomegalovirus infection status. All discovery cohort repertoires had been generated using a single sequencing platform. Of the 300 to 450 genotyped donors, roughly 85% fell in the genetic ancestry cluster associated with self-reported Caucasian donors. Using immunosequencing, the study profiled T cell repertoires from about 620 subjects and related those repertoires to cytomegalovirus serostatus. An earlier analysis of some 600 of the donors applied high-throughput TCR beta sequencing to assess whether each TCR beta V gene segment acted as functional or pseudogenic.

The library relied on the immunoSEQ multiplex PCR assay. For the multiplex PCR, a mixture combining 60 forward primers for TCR Vbeta segments and 13 reverse primers for TCR Jbeta segments was used. Amplification of the CDR3 region of rearranged TCR beta genes was performed with a multiplex PCR assay on genomic DNA. The Illumina HiSeq System was used to sequence the amplified TCR beta libraries as 87-base-pair reads. Concerning the study's data processing: Across the 700 or so repertoires, a later analysis counted 78 million or so unique TCR beta chains, approximately 12 million of which were shared by at least two donors. Raw reads were error-corrected and collapsed into unique sequences by a nearest-neighbor algorithm in which closely related sequences were merged to remove PCR and sequencing errors. To assign V, D and J gene segments, CDR3 sequences were aligned to IMGT reference sequences. For a sequence to be retained, a match of at least six nucleotides was required to both a V gene segment and a J gene segment. A rearrangement was called productive if the CDR3 had no stop codons and remained in frame with V and J, and every other rearrangement was called non-productive. CDR3 was defined according to IMGT convention as the region running from the second conserved V-encoded cysteine to the conserved J-encoded phenylalanine. The earlier analysis of around 640 of the donors excluded sequences that lacked an unambiguous match to a single V gene segment. In an earlier analysis of more than 500 of the donors, a V segment was called functional when productive rearrangements were above 56.7%, and segregating when the standard deviation between donors exceeded 5%. A statistical classification framework was developed to diagnose cytomegalovirus status using the catalog of TCR beta chain sequences. A later analysis assigned V and J genes by comparing TCR nucleotide sequences with IMGT/GENE-DB human TR gene sequences. Using the TCRdist pipeline, a later analysis assigned CDR3 sequences along with most-parsimonious VDJ recombination scenarios. In a later analysis, each TCR beta chain was defined by its CDR3 amino acid sequence together with its V-gene family, and reads without a unique V-gene family were excluded. As a way to deal with suspected cross-contamination and a sequencing artifact, a later analysis dropped over 550 nucleotide sequences that were highly shared and had low generation probability. A later analysis calculated a clonal expansion index for each public chain from normalized within-repertoire ranks of inferred template counts. In a later analysis, generation probabilities were computed with a VDJ recombination model fitted to out-of-frame rearrangements, and the resulting probabilities were checked against IGoR. Hypergeometric tests were used in a later analysis to score TCR-TCR, TCR-HLA and TCR-CMV co-occurrence, with a repertoire-size bias correction applied to the TCR pairs. In a later analysis, false discovery rates were estimated by permuting HLA or CMV assignments 20 times. In a later analysis, co-occurring TCRs were grouped using DBSCAN, with TCRdist sequence similarity added in when clustering inside HLA-allele-positive subsets. Co-occurrence clustering excluded repertoires with fewer than 30,000 or more than 120,000 public chains, plus five with anomalous nucleotide sharing. Drawn from immuneACCESS, this table holds only the in-frame rearrangements with V and J called that TCRdb kept. Clones are partly lost; checked studies trace under half to an unresolved V gene and leave the rest unexplained. That table supplies the V and J calls and clone size; D and trimming were determined from the DNA. Counted in this sample were 150,000 to 250,000 clones; 79% of them appeared once. Together, the top ten hold approximately 1.5% of the sample.

The paper as a whole reports these results and caveats: In both the original and validation cohorts, the classifier was reported to diagnose cytomegalovirus status with high specificity and sensitivity. In an earlier analysis of some 500 of the donors, most TCR beta V segments appeared in productive rearrangements about 90% or about 30% of the time, broadly matching IMGT annotations. In a later analysis, several top co-occurrence clusters were reported to appear linked to parvovirus B19, influenza, CMV and Epstein-Barr virus. Because the 87-base-pair reads could not distinguish some IMGT-functional V segments, including TRBV6-2 and TRBV6-3, those segments were excluded. This cohort had only TCR beta chains sequenced, and the lack of alpha or paired-chain data limited which features could be detected. When HLA alleles, especially DR and DQ, strongly co-occurred, TCR associations were difficult to assign to individual alleles. Compared with equally common non-associated chains, HLA-associated TCR beta chains in a later analysis were more clonally expanded and had lower generation probabilities. A further reported finding was that TCR beta sequences accurately predicted the HLA-A and HLA-B alleles for most subjects in the first cohort. A cluster of highly shared sequence variants was judged likely to be a technical artifact of the sequencing pipeline. Compared with the approximately 670-donor mean, donors in an Asian-associated ancestry cluster had fewer N-insertions in productive TCRs, according to a later genetic analysis. Specific HLA alleles were associated with roughly 16,000 TCR beta sequences at a false discovery rate of 0.05 in a later analysis. Because counts were too low, about 15 rarely observed V segments, including chromosome 9 orphons, were left out of the earlier analysis of about 620 of the donors. A later analysis found that most CMV-associated TCR beta chains appeared HLA-restricted, with HLA associations seemingly driven largely by CMV exposure. In a later analysis, TCR association rates were found to vary across HLA loci, with the most associated TCRs seen for DRB1 alleles and the fewest for HLA-C alleles. Three of the identified cytomegalovirus-associated TCR beta chains were confirmed in vitro to be specific for cytomegalovirus antigens. Correlated functional status among segregating V segments might be attributable to linkage disequilibrium, but an unknown experimental factor could not be ruled out. The authors suggested that the approach could potentially be extended to other disease states and immunological phenotypes. In a later genetic analysis, a missense DCLRE1C variant was associated with V-gene and J-gene trimming of TCR beta chains, and the association was replicated in an independent cohort. Most TCR sequences were seen in very few donors, while some public TCRs were found in many individuals. Because HLA typing was unavailable for some donors at each locus, only the typed subset was used in association tests. The study listed 150 to 200 TCR beta chains as associated with cytomegalovirus. Roughly uniform sequencing depth across donors was assumed in presence/absence analyses, although this assumption may not hold. The only immune exposure information available for the cohort was CMV serostatus.

V ends up 5 bases short and J 2 bases short, with an unmatched junction base count of 8. CDR1 is given as SGDLS and CDR2 as YYNGEE, both from the germline V gene. The CDR3 goes from the cysteine to the phenylalanine over 15 residues. Just the 45-base CDR3 DNA is kept, in frame starting at base 1. The origin of this receptor is a girl under 18 in good health and CMV-seropositive. Sequenced sample: PBMCs. The chain is encoded by TRBV9 joined to TRBJ2-3, with TRBD1 identical over 7 junction bases. The DNA sequence is given as TGTGCCAGCAGTTTAGACAGGGCATACACAGATACGCAGTATTTT. This codes for CASSLDRAYTDTQYF.